Following are 23 T cell receptor beta chains from one sample sequenced in a study of T cells expressing NK-cell markers. TCRdb re-called the 5' RACE reads and gives one entry per CDR3 protein, without DNA. This sample contains 400,000 to 500,000 distinct CDR3 sequences. The specimen sequenced was blood T cells: a sorted CD56 or NKG2C T cell subset, CD4+ or CD8+ T cells, or bulk PBMC T cells (not recorded which). These receptors came from a woman aged 18 to 75 in good health.

The V gene is TRBV6-2 or TRBV6-3, the J gene TRBJ2-3; TCRdb selects TRBD2, and the lack of DNA leaves this call unchecked. This CDR3 has 14 residues. The germline gives CDR1 MNHEY, CDR2 SVGEGT. CDR3 loop: CASRQREVSDTQYF.

The V gene is TRBV4-3, the J gene TRBJ2-3; TCRdb proposes TRBD2, but this gene call is untestable without DNA. Per germline, CDR1 LGHNA and CDR2 YSLEER. The CDR3 is made up of 14 amino acids. CDR3 region: CASSQGRTTDTQYF.

The V call is TRBV12-3 or TRBV12-4, the J call TRBJ2-1; TCRdb names TRBD1, which stays unverified in the absence of DNA. CDR3 length equals 16 residues. CDR3 protein: CASSSPGASSYNEQFF.

The chain has TRBV12-3 or TRBV12-4 and TRBJ1-3. The CDR3 is made up of 12 amino acids. CDR3 residues: CASRFSGNTIYF.

The chain recombines TRBV7-8 with TRBJ1-3; TCRdb's assignment of TRBD1 cannot be checked, as there is no DNA. This CDR3 region has 14 residues. Germline V gene lookup returns CDR1 SGHVS and CDR2 FQNEAQ. This chain's CDR3 is CASSTGTQGNTIYF. Complete variable domain (other parts from reference TRBV7-8 and TRBJ1-3): GAGVSQSPRYKVAKRGQDVALRCDPISGHVSLFWYQQALGQGPEFLTYFQNEAQLDKSGLPSDRFFAERPEGSVSTLKIQRTQQEDSAVYLCASSTGTQGNTIYFGEGSWLTVV.

V is TRBV3-1 and J is TRBJ1-2; TCRdb's assignment of TRBD1 cannot be checked, as there is no DNA. Germline CDR1 and CDR2: LGHDT and YNNKEL (reference sequence). The CDR3 runs to 16 residues. The CDR3 region is CASSQWGAQGPYGYTF.

V is TRBV18 and J is TRBJ1-4. The CDR3 runs to 16 residues. Per germline, CDR1 KGHSH and CDR2 LQKENI. CDR3 region: CASSPPGVATNEKLFF.

The J gene is TRBJ1-2, the V gene TRBV4-1. Germline V CDR1 and CDR2: MGHRA, YSYEKL. The CDR3 is 16 amino acids. CDR3 protein: CASSQDLRSANYGYTF.

This chain joins TRBV12-3 or TRBV12-4 and TRBJ2-2; the D call of TRBD1 rests on TCRdb alone, since no DNA is present to check it. The CDR3 covers 15 residues. The CDR3 region is CASSPSLGDTGELFF.

The CDR3 here is CASSYRGGGGEKLFF. The genes are TRBV6-5 and TRBJ1-4. The V gene's germline CDR1 is MNHEY and CDR2 SVGAGI. The CDR3 is 15 amino acids.

The rearrangement joins TRBV7-9 to TRBJ2-1; TCRdb picks TRBD2, but there is no DNA to check that call. This CDR3 contains 15 residues. Germline values: CDR1 SEHNR, CDR2 FQNEAQ (reference sequence). The CDR3 region is CASSSNQPRVNEQFF.

The J gene is TRBJ1-5, the V gene TRBV11-2; TCRdb gives TRBD1 as the D gene, but with no DNA this cannot be confirmed. Germline V gene data show CDR1 as SGHAT and CDR2 as FQNNGV. The CDR3 length is 14 residues. The CDR3 loop reads CASSAQGKIGPQHF. Filled out from reference TRBV11-2 and TRBJ1-5, the complete variable domain reads EAGVAQSPRYKIIEKRQSVAFWCNPISGHATLYWYQQILGQGPKLLIQFQNNGVVDDSQLPKDRFSAERLKGVDSTLKIQPAKLEDSAVYLCASSAQGKIGPQHFGDGTRLSIL.

The chain uses TRBV6-1 and TRBJ1-2; no DNA is available, so the TRBD1 call from TCRdb remains unchecked. The CDR3 is 12 amino acids. CDR1 MNHNS and CDR2 SASEGT come from the germline V gene. CDR3 region: CASQRGNYGYTF.

V and J are TRBV5-6 and TRBJ1-5; TCRdb's assignment of TRBD1 cannot be checked, as there is no DNA. The CDR3 length is 13 residues. CDR1 is SGHDT, CDR2 YYEEEE, per germline. The CDR3 protein is CASSLSYAGAQHF.

The chain recombines TRBV7-2 with TRBJ2-5; TCRdb calls TRBD2, which cannot be checked without DNA. Germline lookup yields CDR1 SGHTA and CDR2 FQGNSA. There are 14 residues in the CDR3. This CDR3 reads CASSPSGRGETQYF. The full variable domain, in which reference TRBV7-2 and TRBJ2-5 provide the parts outside the CDR3, is GAGVSQSPSNKVTEKGKDVELRCDPISGHTALYWYRQSLGQGLEFLIYFQGNSAPDKSGLPSDRFSAERTGGSVSTLTIQRTQQEDSAVYLCASSPSGRGETQYFGPGTRLLVL.

The chain links TRBV4-3 to TRBJ1-2. Germline V lookup: CDR1 LGHNA, CDR2 YSLEER. The length of the CDR3 is 16 residues. CDR3: CASSQAVGWEGYGYTF.

The J gene is TRBJ2-5, the V gene TRBV6-2 or TRBV6-3; there is no DNA to check the TCRdb D call of TRBD1. CDR1 and CDR2 (germline): MNHEY, SVGEGT. The CDR3 contains 15 residues. The CDR3 reads CASSSVPAGQETQYF.

The CDR3 reads CASSYPVNYGYTF. The chain is built from TRBV6-2 or TRBV6-3 and TRBJ1-2. From germline, CDR1 is MNHEY and CDR2 SVGEGT. CDR3 size: 13 residues.

The rearrangement joins TRBV4-2 to TRBJ2-7; TCRdb picks TRBD2, but there is no DNA to check that call. Germline lookup yields CDR1 LGHNA and CDR2 YNFKEQ. This CDR3 has 15 residues. CDR3 region: CASSQDRGGSYEQYF.

The rearrangement links TRBV5-1 to TRBJ2-5; TCRdb designates TRBD1, a call that cannot be tested without DNA. The CDR3 contains 16 residues. Germline V CDR1 and CDR2: SGHRS, YFSETQ. This CDR3 reads CASSAADRAGRETQYF.

The chain uses TRBV3-1 and TRBJ1-2; as DNA is missing, the TRBD1 call by TCRdb cannot be tested. The germline V gene has CDR1 LGHDT and CDR2 YNNKEL (reference sequence). CDR3 length equals 14 residues. Here the CDR3 reads CASSHDGTAYGYTF.

The chain joins TRBV9 to TRBJ2-1; TCRdb outputs TRBD2, but without DNA this stays unchecked. CDR1 and CDR2 from the germline V gene are SGDLS and YYNGEE. This CDR3 has 16 amino acids. CDR3 amino acids: CASSVEVLAGSNEQFF.

The chain has TRBV7-9 and TRBJ2-3; TCRdb proposes TRBD1, but this gene call is untestable without DNA. The CDR3 runs 15 residues. Germline loops: CDR1 SEHNR, CDR2 FQNEAQ (reference sequence). The CDR3 here is CASSFGQANTDTQYF.